This entry features one TCR beta chain sequence. Its antigen is unidentified. Data came from immunoSEQ multiplex PCR; TCRdb stores just in-frame clones and leaves some out. The table records tens of thousands of clones, roughly four fifths of them present only once. These data originate in a study of a mutant IDH1 vaccine in newly diagnosed glioma. Overall study context: Treated patients had a mean age of roughly 44 years and a sex split that was around 60% male and roughly 38% female. Those enrolled had earlier been treated with radiotherapy, temozolomide, or both, mostly both. Whole-study findings and limits: Vaccine-induced responses were seen in about 95% of patients, spanning several MHC alleles.

Documented time point: week 47, end of study. Every vaccine dose comprised 300 ug of mutant IDH1 20-mer peptide plus topical imiquimod. Germline lookup yields CDR1 SGHNT and CDR2 YYREEE (reference sequence). V gave up 4 bases and J gave up 4 bases, with 11 bases separating them. The CDR3 covers 13 residues. This material consisted of PBMCs, taken from a glioma patient whose treatment included an IDH1 peptide vaccine. The receptor comes from a man younger than 40 with glioma. V gene TRBV5-4 combines with J gene TRBJ1-1; TRBD1 is a possible D gene (5 bases). The CDR3 spells CASSRTGPTEAFF. The CDR3 DNA reads as TGTGCCAGCAGCCGGACGGGGCCCACTGAAGCTTTCTTT.